A selection of T cell receptor beta chains follows, all from one sample in a study of blood T cell repertoires in COVID-19. Assay used: immunoSEQ multiplex PCR; TCRdb lists only in-frame clones, some missing. The table lists about 63,000 clones, over 75% of them singletons. The specimen was peripheral blood. The origin of the receptors is a human donor in a cohort sampled during active COVID-19. Each CDR3 is given with its conserved first and last residue. D genes are given only for firm matches. The size field is filled for only some rows; it gives once, few, many or a size class.

TRBD2	NA	TRBJ2-7	TRBV19	CASIFSGRAIYEQYF	TGTGCCAGTATTTTTAGCGGGAGGGCCATCTACGAGCAGTACTTC
TRBD2	once	TRBJ2-3	TRBV7-6	CASSPMTSGVPDTQYF	TGTGCCAGCAGCCCTATGACTAGCGGGGTCCCAGATACGCAGTATTTT
NA	NA	TRBJ1-2	TRBV5-4	CASSWASTGSGYTF	TGTGCCAGCAGCTGGGCCTCTACAGGGTCTGGCTACACCTTC
NA	NA	TRBJ2-2	TRBV18	CASSPPDMTGELFF	TGTGCCAGCTCACCACCCGACATGACCGGGGAGCTGTTTTTT
NA	NA	TRBJ1-6	TRBV5-1	CASSLAGMGSPLHF	TGCGCCAGCAGTTTGGCAGGGATGGGTTCACCCCTCCACTTT
NA	NA	TRBJ2-5	TRBV15	CATSRTDQTRETQYF	TGTGCCACCAGCAGAACGGACCAAACTAGGGAGACCCAGTACTTC
NA	NA	TRBJ2-5	TRBV2	CASSLPQETQYF	TGTGCCAGCAGTCTACCCCAAGAGACCCAGTACTTC
NA	NA	TRBJ1-5	TRBV18	CASSLAGSNQPQHF	TGTGCCAGCTCACTCGCGGGAAGCAATCAGCCCCAGCATTTT
TRBD2	NA	TRBJ2-7	TRBV2	CASRVTSGVGYEQYF	TGTGCCAGCAGAGTGACTAGCGGGGTGGGCTACGAGCAGTACTTC
TRBD1	NA	TRBJ1-4	TRBV6-5	CASSRDRGSEKLFF	TGTGCCAGCAGTCGGGACAGGGGGAGTGAAAAACTGTTTTTT
TRBD1	NA	TRBJ1-1	TRBV28	CASSTDRGRTEAFF	TGTGCCAGCAGTACAGACAGGGGGAGGACTGAAGCTTTCTTT
NA	many	TRBJ1-5	TRBV29-1	CSVAGQGQPQHF	TGCAGCGTTGCTGGGCAGGGTCAGCCCCAGCATTTT
TRBD2	NA	TRBJ2-7	TRBV5-1	CASGKAGGYEQYF	TGCGCCAGCGGAAAAGCGGGGGGATACGAGCAGTACTTC
TRBD2	NA	TRBJ2-3	TRBV7-2	CASSSPVILAGRTDTQYF	TGTGCCAGCAGCTCCCCCGTTATACTAGCGGGTCGTACAGATACGCAGTATTTT
TRBD1	once	TRBJ1-2	TRBV5-1	CASSRQPGQGVDGYTF	TGCGCCAGCAGCCGGCAACCGGGACAGGGGGTGGATGGCTACACCTTC
NA	NA	TRBJ2-1	TRBV7-8	CASRFLENEQFF	TGTGCCAGCAGATTCCTAGAGAATGAGCAGTTCTTC
TRBD1	once	TRBJ2-5	TRBV15	CATSRATGGRETQYF	TGTGCCACCAGCAGAGCTACAGGGGGCCGTGAGACCCAGTACTTC
NA	NA	TRBJ2-3	TRBV29-1	CSVGVLGLNTDTQYF	TGCAGCGTTGGTGTATTGGGACTTAACACAGATACGCAGTATTTT
NA	NA	TRBJ2-7	TRBV28	CASSPTALMPQGYEQYF	TGTGCCAGCAGCCCGACGGCCCTCATGCCTCAGGGCTACGAGCAGTACTTC
TRBD1	NA	TRBJ1-2	TRBV6-5	CASRGTGGVGGYTF	TGTGCCAGCAGGGGAACAGGGGGCGTTGGTGGCTACACCTTC
TRBD1	NA	TRBJ1-1	TRBV6-2/TRBV6-3	CASSHGGTAEAFF	TGTGCCAGCAGTCACGGCGGGACAGCTGAAGCTTTCTTT
TRBD1	NA	TRBJ1-6	TRBV6-6	CASSLTGALGNSPLHF	TGTGCCAGCAGTTTAACAGGGGCCTTAGGGAATTCACCCCTCCACTTT
NA	NA	TRBJ2-2	TRBV12-3/TRBV12-4	CASSWESAGELFF	TGTGCCAGCAGTTGGGAGTCGGCCGGGGAGCTGTTTTTT
TRBD1	NA	TRBJ2-1	TRBV7-2	CASSLAGTDFYNEQFF	TGTGCCAGCAGCTTAGCAGGGACAGATTTCTACAATGAGCAGTTCTTC
TRBD2	NA	TRBJ2-1	TRBV30	CAWSSGTSGNRPYNEQFF	TGTGCCTGGAGTTCCGGGACTAGCGGAAATAGGCCCTACAATGAGCAGTTCTTC
NA	once	TRBJ2-2	TRBV5-8	CASSTQGNTGELFF	TGTGCCAGCAGCACACAGGGGAACACCGGGGAGCTGTTTTTT
NA	NA	TRBJ1-3	TRBV9	CASSVTGNSGNTIYF	TGTGCCAGCAGCGTTACAGGTAACTCTGGAAACACCATATATTTT
NA	NA	TRBJ2-7	TRBV11-2	CASSPPGTLSQYF	TGTGCCAGCAGTCCTCCAGGAACTCTGAGTCAGTACTTC
TRBD2	NA	TRBJ2-7	TRBV7-2	CASSSPPSGSLREQYF	TGTGCCAGCAGCTCACCCCCGAGCGGGAGCTTGCGCGAGCAGTACTTC
TRBD1	NA	TRBJ2-6	TRBV3-1/TRBV3-2	CASSRGTVGPGANVLTF	TGTGCCAGCAGCCGGGGGACAGTAGGACCTGGGGCCAACGTCCTGACTTTC
NA	few	TRBJ2-7	TRBV5-5	CASSLGTTSYEQYF	TGTGCCAGCAGCTTGGGGACAACCTCCTACGAGCAGTACTTC
TRBD1	NA	TRBJ1-2	TRBV4-3	CASRRQSRGSAGGYTF	TGCGCCAGCAGACGTCAGAGCAGGGGGAGCGCGGGTGGCTACACCTTC
NA	NA	TRBJ2-5	TRBV7-9	CASPGNQETQYF	TGTGCCAGTCCAGGGAATCAAGAGACCCAGTACTTC
NA	NA	TRBJ1-3	TRBV3-1/TRBV3-2	CASSQDSSGNTIYF	TGTGCCAGCAGCCAGGACAGCTCTGGAAACACCATATATTTT
NA	NA	TRBJ2-2	TRBV11-3	CASRAGLSNTGELFF	TGTGCCAGCAGAGCAGGGTTATCGAACACCGGGGAGCTGTTTTTT
TRBD2	NA	TRBJ2-1	TRBV7-6	CASSRSGRISYNEQFF	TGTGCCAGCAGCCGCAGCGGGAGGATCTCCTACAATGAGCAGTTCTTC
NA	NA	TRBJ1-1	TRBV19	CASRPPAPVTNTEAFF	TGTGCCAGTAGACCTCCCGCTCCGGTAACGAACACTGAAGCTTTCTTT
TRBD2	NA	TRBJ2-7	TRBV18	CASSSWGLAGGEQYF	TGTGCCAGCTCAAGTTGGGGACTAGCGGGAGGCGAGCAGTACTTC
TRBD1	NA	TRBJ1-5	TRBV9	CASSVATGAGQPQHF	TGTGCCAGCAGCGTAGCTACAGGGGCGGGCCAGCCCCAGCATTTT